This T cell receptor (beta chain) was sequenced during a study of blood T cell repertoires in COVID-19. Study overall: The study drew acute and convalescent COVID-19 samples from the United States, Italy and Spain. Sample material is recorded as cDNA or gDNA derived from T cells, B-cell-depleted T cells, or PBMCs.

Per the original methods: Quantification of nucleated cells was approximated via reference gene primer amplification. TCRdb's table, derived via immunoSEQ multiplex PCR, lists solely in-frame clones and lacks some. That table supplies the V and J calls and clone size; D and trimming were determined from the DNA. This sample has more than 95,000 clones, with about 91% found just once. Trimming took off 4 bases at V and 8 bases at J, with 18 bases between the two ends. The CDR3 covers 14 residues. The germline V gene encodes CDR1 SQVTM and CDR2 ANQGSEA. The origin of this receptor is a human donor in a cohort sampled during active COVID-19. The chain joins TRBV29-1 to TRBJ2-1; D is unclear. Specimen: peripheral blood. The CDR3: CSVVGYPPGDEQFF. CDR3 bases: TGCAGCGTTGTAGGCTACCCCCCAGGCGATGAGCAGTTCTTC.